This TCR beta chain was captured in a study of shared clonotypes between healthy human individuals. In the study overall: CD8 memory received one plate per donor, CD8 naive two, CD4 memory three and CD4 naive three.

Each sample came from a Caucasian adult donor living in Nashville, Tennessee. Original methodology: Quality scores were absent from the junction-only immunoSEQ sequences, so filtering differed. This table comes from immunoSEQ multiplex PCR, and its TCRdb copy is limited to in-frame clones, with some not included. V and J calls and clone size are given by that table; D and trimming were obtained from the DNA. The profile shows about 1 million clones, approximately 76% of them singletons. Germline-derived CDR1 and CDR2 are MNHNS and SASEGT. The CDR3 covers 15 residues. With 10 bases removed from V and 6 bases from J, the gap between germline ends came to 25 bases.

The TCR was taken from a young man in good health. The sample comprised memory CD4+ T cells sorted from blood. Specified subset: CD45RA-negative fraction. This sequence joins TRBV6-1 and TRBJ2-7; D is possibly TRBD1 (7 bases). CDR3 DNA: TGTGCCACCTTCCCCCTACAGGGGACTGTCGGCGAGCAGTACTTC. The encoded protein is CATFPLQGTVGEQYF.